This T cell receptor beta chain appears in the sequencing data of a study of cytomegalovirus exposure and HLA in healthy donors. The PCR had 60 Vbeta and 13 Jbeta primers. Clones were read by immunoSEQ multiplex PCR, and TCRdb kept only the in-frame ones, dropping some. Among 90,000 or so clones listed, 70% to 75% were seen once. Of note for this clone: The antigen is unknown.

Findings and caveats of the study: The investigators catalogued 180 or so TCR beta chains as cytomegalovirus-associated.

V was cut by 7 bases and J by 0 bases, with 16 bases left in between. This CDR3 is 16 amino acids long. Germline CDR1 and CDR2: SNHLY and FYNNEI. Sequencing was carried out using PBMCs. This TCR was sampled from a young woman in good health and CMV-seropositive. The chain joins TRBV2 to TRBJ1-3, with D perhaps TRBD1 (5 bases). CDR3 sequence: CASTRGIGSSGNTIYF. Written as DNA, the CDR3 is TGTGCCAGCACCCGGGGGATAGGGAGCTCTGGAAACACCATATATTTT.